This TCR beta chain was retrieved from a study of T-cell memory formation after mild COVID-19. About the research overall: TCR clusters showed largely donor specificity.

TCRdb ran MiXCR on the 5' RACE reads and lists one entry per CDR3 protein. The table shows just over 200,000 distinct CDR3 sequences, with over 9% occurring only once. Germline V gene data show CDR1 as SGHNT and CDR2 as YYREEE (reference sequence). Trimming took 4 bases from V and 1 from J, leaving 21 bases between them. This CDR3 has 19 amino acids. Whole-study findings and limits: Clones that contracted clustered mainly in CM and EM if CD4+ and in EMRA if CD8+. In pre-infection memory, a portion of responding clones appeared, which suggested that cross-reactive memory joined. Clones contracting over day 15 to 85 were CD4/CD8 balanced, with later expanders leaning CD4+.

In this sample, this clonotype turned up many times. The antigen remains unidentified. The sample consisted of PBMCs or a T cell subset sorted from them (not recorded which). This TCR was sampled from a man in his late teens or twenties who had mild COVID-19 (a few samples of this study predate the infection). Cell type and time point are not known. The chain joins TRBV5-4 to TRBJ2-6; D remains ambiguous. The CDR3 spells CASSPGSAGWNSGANVLTF. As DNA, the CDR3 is TGTGCCAGCAGCCCAGGATCGGCCGGGTGGAATTCTGGGGCCAACGTCCTGACTTTC.